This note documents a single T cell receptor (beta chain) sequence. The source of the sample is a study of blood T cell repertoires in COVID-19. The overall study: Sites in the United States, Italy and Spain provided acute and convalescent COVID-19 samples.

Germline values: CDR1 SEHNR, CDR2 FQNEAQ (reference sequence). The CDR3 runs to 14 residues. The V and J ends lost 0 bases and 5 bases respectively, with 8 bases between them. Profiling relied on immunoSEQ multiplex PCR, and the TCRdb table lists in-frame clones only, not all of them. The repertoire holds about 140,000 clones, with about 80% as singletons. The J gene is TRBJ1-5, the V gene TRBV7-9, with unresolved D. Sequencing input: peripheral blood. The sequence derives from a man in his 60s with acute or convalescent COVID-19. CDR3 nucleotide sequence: TGTGCCAGCAGCTTAGCCGGAGGGCATCAGCCCCAGCATTTT. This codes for CASSLAGGHQPQHF. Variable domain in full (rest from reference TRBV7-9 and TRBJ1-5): DTGVSQNPRHKITKRGQNVTFRCDPISEHNRLYWYRQTLGQGPEFLTYFQNEAQLEKSRLLSDRFSAERPKGSFSTLEIQRTEQGDSAMYLCASSLAGGHQPQHFGDGTRLSIL.